This T cell receptor beta chain was profiled in a study of vaccination and CD4 T cells after COVID-19 (dated 2022 in TCRdb). Context from the whole study: SARS-CoV-2 positivity had been established in the convalescent patients by nasal swab PCR, and mild disease was recorded in eight to ten of these patients and severe disease in one. Culture stimuli were overlapping spike peptide pools from SARS-CoV-2 and from the common cold coronaviruses HCoV-NL63, HCoV-OC43 and HCoV-229E. The convalescent cohort comprised six males and four females, including two Hispanic individuals, seven Caucasians, two Asians and one multiracial person. Participants received two doses of either the Pfizer-BioNTech BNT162b2 vaccine (n=8) or the Moderna mRNA-1273 vaccine (n=2). Post-vaccine blood samples were taken a median of 72 days after the second vaccine dose, with a range of roughly 14 to 250 days. Post-COVID blood samples from convalescent patients were collected a median of around 100 days after diagnosis, with a range of roughly 30 to 170 days. In over 8 COVID-19 convalescent patients and several infection-naive healthy vaccine recipients, researchers compared the spike-specific CD4+ TCR repertoire from before mRNA vaccination with the repertoire from after. In control cultures, a CEFX viral epitope pool was used as positive control, an HIV-1 Nef peptide pool was used as negative control, or no peptide was added. Here is what the overall study found, with its caveats: The median number of SARS-CoV-2-reactive clonotypes rose from under 25 after infection to 35 to 45 after vaccination, but the change was not significant. Relatively few convalescent patients were included in the study, and early timepoints after natural infection were not analyzed. Nearly all vaccine-specific clones in convalescent patients (304 of 307) were mono-reactive for SARS-CoV-2 spike rather than cross-reactive with common cold coronaviruses. In convalescent patients, a median around 90% of post-vaccine SARS-CoV-2-reactive clones were detected only after vaccination, and vaccine-specific priming was suggested by this finding.

What the treatment or condition label conveys for this sample: roughly ten-day PBMC culture with coronavirus spike peptide pools or control peptides (ViraFEST assay). The ViraFEST assay, used in the study, expanded antigen-specific T cells with peptide pools and then identified the expanded clonotypes through TCR sequencing. The positive SARS-CoV-2 PCR tests of the convalescent patients were dated from March to December 2020, before the Alpha, Beta and Delta variants emerged in the United States. Each well held 2.2 million or so PBMCs cultured in IMDM containing around 5.1% human AB serum and 9 to 10 IU/ml IL-2, with approximately 9.2 ug/ml peptide pools added. On days 3 and 7, half of the culture medium was replaced with fresh IL-2-containing medium. Once the cells had been in culture for around ten days, the EasySep CD4+ T cell isolation kit was used to isolate CD4+ T cells by negative selection. PBMCs were separated from whole blood using Ficoll-Paque Plus gradient centrifugation and then either used fresh or cryopreserved at -140C. Triplicate wells were generally used for each culture condition.

Comments on this clonotype: Its antigen specificity is not known. Base quality data are lacking; no much larger clone is found one base away.

For CDR1 and CDR2, the germline V gene lists SGHRS and YFSETQ. Trimming accounts for 5 bases at V and 8 bases at J, while the number of junction bases matched to no gene is 6. The CDR3 runs 13 residues from the cysteine to the phenylalanine. The sequence is cut down to CDR3 DNA, 39 bases in frame from base 1. Preparation of the library involved PCR. TCR sequencing of DNA from cultured CD4+ T cells used the Oncomine TCR Beta short-read assay at the Johns Hopkins FTIC core. The QIAamp micro DNA kit was used to extract genomic DNA from the cultured CD4+ T cells. Oncomine TCR Beta libraries from cultured CD4+ T cells were pooled using unique dual indexes and sequenced on an Illumina iSeq 100. As for how the authors treated the data: Non-productive sequences were removed, and CDR3s that did not start with C, did not end with F or W, or were shorter than 7 amino acids were discarded. Antigen-specific clonotypes were identified with the MANAFEST web application by comparing peptide-stimulated wells with reference and other culture wells. Positive clones required FDR below 0.05, an odds ratio above 5, and productive frequency above 0.1% in at least two of three replicate wells. A clonotype was classed as cross-reactive if the clonotype showed significant expansion both in SARS-CoV-2 spike wells and in at least one common cold coronavirus spike condition. Similarity between CDR3 sequences was evaluated in R version 3.6.1 using Levenshtein distances (stringdist) and unrooted phylogenetic trees (ape). TCRdb reworked the public reads: Q25 trimming with fastp, MiXCR clone assembly, productive beta chains retained. Duplicate CDR3 protein sequences are folded into a single record with the most common DNA and genes. TCRdb's processing, not the authors' own work, is the source of the V and J calls. In all, the sample holds roughly 14,000 distinct CDR3 sequences, and roughly half of those were seen once. 25% to 30% of the sample is held by the ten biggest clonotypes.

The rearrangement combines TRBV5-1 with TRBJ2-3; 9 nucleotides in the junction match TRBD2. Here the sequenced sample was cultured CD4+ T cells from blood, taken after SARS-CoV-2 vaccination. The origin of this receptor is a human donor with COVID-19. The CDR3 corresponds to CASSSAGGGTQYF. In nucleotides, the sequence is TGCGCCAGCAGTTCAGCGGGGGGTGGTACGCAGTATTTT. The reference TRBV5-1 and TRBJ2-3 proteins fill in what lies around the CDR3, so the full variable domain reads KAGVTQTPRYLIKTRGQQVTLSCSPISGHRSVSWYQQTPGQGLQFLFEYFSETQRNKGNFPGRFSGRQFSNSRSEMNVSTLELGDSALYLCASSSAGGGTQYFGPGTRLTVL.